These 26 T cell receptor beta chains share one sample of origin, sequenced in a study of PD-L1 blockade in urothelial cancer. The data were produced by immunoSEQ multiplex PCR, yet TCRdb's version contains in-frame clones alone and is incomplete. The data show approximately 110,000 clones, with around 85% seen just once and about 2.6% held by the top ten. The sample in question was PBMCs, obtained around atezolizumab (anti-PD-L1) treatment. These receptors were obtained from a man between 45 and 60 years old with urothelial cancer.

In nucleotides, the CDR3 is TGTGCCTCCGGGTATGGCTACACCTTC. Translating it yields CASGYGYTF. The gene calls are TRBV28 and TRBJ1-2; D gene unclear. Trimming removed 11 bases at V and 5 bases at J, with 6 bases between. This CDR3 is 9 amino acids long. Germline V gene sequence: CDR1 MDHEN, CDR2 SYDVKM.

The chain has TRBV27 and TRBJ2-7; the match to TRBD2 covers 8 bases. This CDR3 spans 15 amino acids. Germline trimming cut 5 bases from V and 3 bases from J; bases unmatched to any gene: 9. The germline V gene encodes CDR1 MNHEY and CDR2 SMNVEV (reference sequence). In DNA form, the CDR3 reads TGTGCCAGCAGTCGACAGTGGGGGACTAGCTACGAGCAGTACTTC. Protein: CASSRQWGTSYEQYF.

This chain links TRBV5-1 with TRBJ2-1; 10 bases fit TRBD2. The junction had 11 bases not matched to a gene; V was cut back by 4 bases and J by 4 bases. The CDR3 covers 17 residues. Germline-derived CDR1 and CDR2 are SGHRS and YFSETQ. DNA of the CDR3: TGCGCCAGCAGCCCCCCGGCCCTAGCGGGAGCTTACAATGAGCAGTTCTTC. Protein product: CASSPPALAGAYNEQFF.

The V and J genes are TRBV6-1 and TRBJ2-1; perhaps TRBD2 as D (7 bases). The germline V and J ends were trimmed by 9 bases and 9 bases, with 21 bases remaining between them. This CDR3 spans 14 amino acids. Germline-derived CDR1 and CDR2 are MNHNS and SASEGT. CDR3 DNA: TGTGCCAGTCAAGTCGAGGGGGGGCTCGGTGAGCAGTTCTTC. This translates into CASQVEGGLGEQFF.

V and J are TRBV30 and TRBJ1-1; TRBD1 matches 7 bases. The ends lost 5 bases at V and 1 base at J; junction bases unmatched: 4. This CDR3 spans 13 amino acids. Germline CDR1 GTSNPN, CDR2 SVGIG (reference sequence). The CDR3 is CAWRQGPNTEAFF. CDR3 nucleotide sequence: TGTGCCTGGCGACAGGGCCCGAACACTGAAGCTTTCTTT.

This clone has more than one count but fewer than ten. The gene calls are TRBV28 and TRBJ2-6; D is uncertain. The V gene lost 5 bases and the J gene lost 3 bases, with 17 bases spanning the gap. The CDR3 is made up of 17 amino acids. CDR1 is MDHEN, CDR2 SYDVKM, per germline. CDR3 DNA sequence: TGTGCCAGCAGTCTTTTCAGCCGGCGGTTTGGGGCCAACGTCCTGACTTTC. The encoded protein is CASSLFSRRFGANVLTF.

This clone was found once. The rearrangement links TRBV6-6 to TRBJ1-1, with D possibly matching TRBD1 (5 bases). CDR3 length: 12 residues. The V and J ends lost 5 bases and 7 bases respectively, with 11 bases between them. Germline V gene sequence: CDR1 MNHNY, CDR2 SVGAGI (reference sequence). The CDR3 bases are TGTGCCAGCAGTCCCCCAGGGATTGAAGCTTTCTTT. Its translation is CASSPPGIEAFF.

J is TRBJ2-1 and V is TRBV7-3; 11 nucleotides match TRBD1. Unmatched junction bases numbered 9, after V lost 2 bases and J lost 6 bases. CDR1 SGHTA and CDR2 FQGTGA come from the germline V gene. This CDR3 region has 17 residues. The CDR3 loop reads CASSLRAGQGASNEQFF. The CDR3 DNA reads TGTGCCAGCAGCTTACGGGCAGGACAGGGGGCGTCCAATGAGCAGTTCTTC. Combining the CDR3 with reference TRBV7-3 and TRBJ2-1 gives the whole variable domain GAGVSQTPSNKVTEKGKYVELRCDPISGHTALYWYRQSLGQGPEFLIYFQGTGAADDSGLPNDRFFAVRPEGSVSTLKIQRTERGDSAVYLCASSLRAGQGASNEQFFGPGTRLTVL.

This clone was detected once. The chain has TRBV27 and TRBJ2-5, with 10 bases aligning to TRBD2. The length of the CDR3 is 14 residues. Germline V gene data show CDR1 as MNHEY and CDR2 as SMNVEV (reference sequence). J was trimmed by 4 bases and V by 6 bases; bases with no gene match: 5. The CDR3 DNA follows: TGTGCCAGCAGAGGGACTAGCGCGTCAGAGACCCAGTACTTC. Residues: CASRGTSASETQYF.

The CDR3 DNA reads as TGTGCCTGGAGCGGGACTAGCTTCTACAATGAGCAGTTCTTC. This gives the protein CAWSGTSFYNEQFF. The J gene is TRBJ2-1, the V gene TRBV30, with 9 bases fitting TRBD2. The CDR3 covers 14 residues. V dropped 3 bases and J dropped 3; count of bases not matched to a gene: 3. Germline V CDR1 and CDR2: GTSNPN, SVGIG (reference sequence).

V usage is TRBV27 and J usage is TRBJ2-3, with TRBD2 matching 8 bases. Germline lookup yields CDR1 MNHEY and CDR2 SMNVEV (reference sequence). The CDR3 is 17 amino acids. V was pared by 2 bases and J by 4 bases, with 11 bases of the junction left unmatched. CDR3 DNA sequence: TGTGCCAGCAGTTTACCGCCGGGACTAGAAACCGCAGATACGCAGTATTTT. Its translation: CASSLPPGLETADTQYF.

The genes are TRBV7-9 and TRBJ1-5; D is ambiguous. V dropped 5 bases and J dropped 2 bases, with 10 bases sitting between them. The CDR3 is 14 residues long. CDR1 and CDR2 (germline): SEHNR, FQNEAQ (reference sequence). The CDR3 here is CASSLNPGNQPQHF. DNA for the CDR3: TGTGCCAGCAGCCTCAATCCGGGCAATCAGCCCCAGCATTTT.

V and J are TRBV7-3 and TRBJ2-3, with a weak D call TRBD2 (7 bases). Germline lookup yields CDR1 SGHTA and CDR2 FQGTGA. V was trimmed by 5 bases and J by 0 bases, leaving 15 bases between them. CDR3 length: 16 residues. CDR3 region: CASSPAGGPSTDTQYF. The DNA for the CDR3 is TGTGCCAGCAGCCCCGCCGGGGGGCCCAGCACAGATACGCAGTATTTT.

The chain combines TRBV4-1 with TRBJ2-3, with 7 bases that match TRBD2. The V gene's germline CDR1 is MGHRA and CDR2 YSYEKL. J lost 0 bases, V lost 4 bases, and 16 bases had no gene match. The CDR3 totals 19 residues. This chain's CDR3 is CASSPPASGLTSSTDTQYF. The CDR3 nucleotides read TGCGCCAGCAGCCCGCCGGCTAGCGGCCTAACGTCTAGCACAGATACGCAGTATTTT.

This sequence joins TRBV5-1 and TRBJ2-5; TRBD2 aligns across 14 bases. The germline gives CDR1 SGHRS, CDR2 YFSETQ. The CDR3 has 17 amino acids. V was pared by 3 bases and J by 5 bases, with 9 bases of the junction left unmatched. DNA for the CDR3: TGCGCCAGCAGCTCGGGGACTAGCGGGAGAGGAGGGGAGACCCAGTACTTC. Its translation: CASSSGTSGRGGETQYF.

The V call is TRBV4-1, the J call TRBJ2-1, with 9 bases fitting TRBD2. CDR1 and CDR2 from the germline V gene are MGHRA and YSYEKL. This CDR3 region has 14 residues. V lost 6 bases and J lost 7; bases outside the gene matches: 7. The CDR3 loop reads CASSFSGRDNEQFF. In nucleotides, the CDR3 is TGCGCCAGCAGTTTTAGCGGGAGAGATAATGAGCAGTTCTTC.

This clone was observed a handful of times. V usage is TRBV10-2 and J usage is TRBJ2-7, with D unclear. CDR3 length: 14 amino acids. V was trimmed by 2 bases and J by 2 bases, leaving 10 bases between them. The germline gives CDR1 WSHSY, CDR2 SAAADI. CDR3 amino acids: CASSEGPPTYEQYF. DNA of the CDR3: TGCGCCAGCAGTGAGGGGCCGCCCACCTACGAGCAGTACTTC.

This clone was recorded once. The genes are TRBV7-9 and TRBJ2-5, with TRBD1 as a possible D gene (5 bases). The CDR3 is 15 residues long. The V gene's germline CDR1 is SEHNR and CDR2 FQNEAQ (reference sequence). V was cut by 0 bases and J by 0 bases, with 8 bases left in between. The CDR3: CASSLARAYQETQYF. The CDR3 DNA follows: TGTGCCAGCAGCTTAGCCAGGGCGTACCAAGAGACCCAGTACTTC. The full variable domain, its missing parts supplied by reference TRBV7-9 and TRBJ2-5, is DTGVSQNPRHKITKRGQNVTFRCDPISEHNRLYWYRQTLGQGPEFLTYFQNEAQLEKSRLLSDRFSAERPKGSFSTLEIQRTEQGDSAMYLCASSLARAYQETQYFGPGTRLLVL.

This chain joins TRBV5-1 and TRBJ1-1, with no clear D. V was shortened by 1 base and J by 1 base, with 8 bases between the two germline ends. Looked up from germline, CDR1 is SGHRS and CDR2 is YFSETQ. The CDR3 has 14 amino acids. The CDR3 DNA reads as TGCGCCAGCAGCTTGATTGCAGAGAACACTGAAGCTTTCTTT. As protein: CASSLIAENTEAFF.

The chain has TRBV2 and TRBJ2-1; TRBD1 is a possible D gene (6 bases). Germline CDR1 reads SNHLY; CDR2 reads FYNNEI. There are 14 residues in the CDR3. V was shortened by 7 bases and J by 4 bases, with 14 bases between the two germline ends. The CDR3 sequence: CASKQDRLYNEQFF. In DNA, the CDR3 is TGTGCCAGCAAGCAGGACAGATTATACAATGAGCAGTTCTTC.

The V and J genes are TRBV6-5 and TRBJ2-6, with no clear D. Trimming stripped 4 bases from V and 3 bases from J, with 10 bases between. CDR1 MNHEY and CDR2 SVGAGI come from the germline V gene. CDR3 length: 15 amino acids. The CDR3 loop is CASSFDSYGANVLTF. CDR3 nucleotides: TGTGCCAGCAGTTTCGACTCCTATGGGGCCAACGTCCTGACTTTC.

This chain connects TRBV11-2 to TRBJ2-5, with TRBD1 matching 7 bases. CDR3 length: 13 amino acids. Germline loops: CDR1 SGHAT, CDR2 FQNNGV. V gave up 5 bases and J gave up 4 bases; unmatched junction bases: 4. CDR3 sequence: CASSVGTVETQYF. The CDR3, as DNA: TGTGCCAGCAGCGTCGGGACAGTAGAGACCCAGTACTTC.

This clone was recorded once. The V and J genes are TRBV19 and TRBJ1-2; D is ambiguous. V was cut by 1 base and J by 4 bases, with 10 bases left in between. Germline V gene sequence: CDR1 LNHDA, CDR2 SQIVND (reference sequence). This CDR3 is built from 14 residues. The DNA of the CDR3 is TGTGCCAGTAGTATAGCACCAGGCGTCTATGGCTACACCTTC. Translation: CASSIAPGVYGYTF.

This chain links TRBV5-1 with TRBJ1-1; tentative D call: TRBD1 (5 bases). V lost 3 bases and J lost 8, with 23 bases in between. CDR1 and CDR2 from the germline V gene are SGHRS and YFSETQ. The CDR3 contains 16 residues. CDR3 DNA sequence: TGCGCCAGCAGCTGGCGACAGTCGGTGTCTCAATCGGAAGCTTTCTTT. It is translated as CASSWRQSVSQSEAFF.

Turning to this clone: Other DNA sequences in this sample translate to the same CDR3. The chain uses TRBV7-9 and TRBJ2-1, with a possible D match to TRBD2 (5 bases). The CDR3 runs 13 residues. V lost 6 bases, J lost 0 bases, and 6 bases lay in between. CDR1 and CDR2 from the germline V gene are SEHNR and FQNEAQ (reference sequence). In DNA form, the CDR3 reads TGTGCCAGCAGAGGGAGCTCCTACAATGAGCAGTTCTTC. Translating gives CASRGSSYNEQFF.

V and J are TRBV7-9 and TRBJ2-7, with 10 positions matching TRBD2. CDR3 length: 16 residues. Germline V gene lookup returns CDR1 SEHNR and CDR2 FQNEAQ (reference sequence). The V gene end was trimmed by 2 bases and the J gene end by 5 bases; junction bases not matched to a gene: 9. The CDR3 DNA reads TGTGCCAGCAGCTTACGCCCGGGACTAGCGAAAGACGAGCAGTACTTC. Its protein is CASSLRPGLAKDEQYF.